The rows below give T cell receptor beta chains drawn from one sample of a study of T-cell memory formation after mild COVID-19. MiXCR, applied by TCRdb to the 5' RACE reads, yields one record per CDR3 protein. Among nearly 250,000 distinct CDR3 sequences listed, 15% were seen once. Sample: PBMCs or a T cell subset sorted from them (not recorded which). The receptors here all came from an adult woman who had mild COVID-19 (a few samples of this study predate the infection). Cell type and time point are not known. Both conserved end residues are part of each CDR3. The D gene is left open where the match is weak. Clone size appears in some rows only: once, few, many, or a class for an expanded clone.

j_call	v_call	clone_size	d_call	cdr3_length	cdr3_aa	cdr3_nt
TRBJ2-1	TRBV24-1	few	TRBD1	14	CATSSGTGGNEQFF	TGTGCCACCAGTTCCGGGACAGGGGGAAATGAGCAGTTCTTC
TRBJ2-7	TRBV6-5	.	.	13	CASRAGGGGEQYF	TGTGCCAGCAGGGCCGGGGGAGGAGGCGAGCAGTACTTC
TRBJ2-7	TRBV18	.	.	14	CASSSPAGGYEQYF	TGTGCCAGCTCATCACCGGCGGGTGGGTACGAGCAGTACTTC
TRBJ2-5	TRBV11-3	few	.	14	CASNQGGPQETQYF	TGTGCCAGTAACCAGGGGGGCCCCCAAGAGACCCAGTACTTC
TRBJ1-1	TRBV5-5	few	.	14	CASSLGQWATEAFF	TGTGCCAGCAGCTTAGGGCAATGGGCCACTGAAGCTTTCTTT
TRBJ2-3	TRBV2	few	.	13	CALRGQGSDTQYF	TGTGCCCTTCGAGGCCAGGGCTCAGATACGCAGTATTTT
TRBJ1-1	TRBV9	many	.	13	CASSWGTNTEAFF	TGTGCCAGCAGCTGGGGGACCAACACTGAAGCTTTCTTT
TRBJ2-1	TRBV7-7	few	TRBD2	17	CASSLASGPSSYNEQFF	TGTGCTAGCAGCTTAGCTAGCGGGCCGAGCTCCTACAATGAGCAGTTCTTC
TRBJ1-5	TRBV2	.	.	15	CASTETGNRNQPQHF	TGTGCCAGCACGGAAACAGGGAATAGGAATCAGCCCCAGCATTTT
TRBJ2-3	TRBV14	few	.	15	CASSRDFLSTDTQYF	TGTGCCAGCAGCCGGGACTTTTTAAGCACAGATACGCAGTATTTT
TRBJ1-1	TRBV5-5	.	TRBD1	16	CASSLVGQGLNTEDFF	TGTGCCAGCAGCTTGGTGGGACAGGGGTTAAACACTGAAGATTTCTTT
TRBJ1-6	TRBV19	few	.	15	CASSAGIHGRSPLHF	TGTGCCAGTAGTGCCGGGATCCACGGGCGTTCACCCCTCCACTTT
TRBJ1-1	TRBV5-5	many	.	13	CASSFMTQEEAFF	TGTGCCAGCAGCTTTATGACACAGGAGGAAGCTTTCTTT
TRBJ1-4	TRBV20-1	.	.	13	CSWGSATNEKLFF	TGCAGTTGGGGCTCTGCAACTAATGAAAAACTGTTTTTT
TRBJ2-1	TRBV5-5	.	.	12	CASSREIDEQFF	TGTGCCAGCAGCCGGGAGATCGATGAGCAGTTCTTC
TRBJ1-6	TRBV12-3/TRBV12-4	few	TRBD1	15	CASSFWQGANSPLHF	TGTGCCAGCAGTTTCTGGCAGGGGGCTAATTCACCCCTCCACTTT
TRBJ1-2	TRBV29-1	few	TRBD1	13	CSVDRGTANGYTF	TGCAGCGTTGATCGAGGGACAGCTAATGGCTACACCTTC
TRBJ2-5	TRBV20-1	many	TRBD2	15	CSAYEREGPLETQYF	TGCAGTGCGTACGAGCGGGAGGGCCCGTTAGAGACCCAGTACTTC
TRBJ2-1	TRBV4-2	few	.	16	CASSQDPGKKWNEQFF	TGTGCCAGCAGCCAAGATCCAGGGAAAAAATGGAATGAGCAGTTCTTC
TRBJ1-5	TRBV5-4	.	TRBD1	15	CASSSGGQRNQPQHF	TGTGCCAGCAGCTCGGGGGGACAGCGCAATCAGCCCCAGCATTTT
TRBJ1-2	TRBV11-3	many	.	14	CASSFGTGLNGYTF	TGTGCCAGCAGCTTCGGTACAGGGCTGAACGGCTACACCTTC
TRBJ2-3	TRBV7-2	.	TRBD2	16	CASSSTRLAGTDTQYF	TGTGCCAGCAGCTCCACCCGACTAGCGGGCACAGATACGCAGTATTTT
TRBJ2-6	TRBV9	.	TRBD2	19	CASSVGSGRGLSGANVLTF	TGTGCCAGCAGCGTAGGGAGCGGGAGAGGTTTGTCTGGGGCCAACGTCCTGACTTTC
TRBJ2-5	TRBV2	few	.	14	CASRDGPARETQYF	TGTGCCAGCAGGGATGGACCCGCGAGAGAGACCCAGTACTTC
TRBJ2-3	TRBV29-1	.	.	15	CSVEDILIPTDTQYF	TGCAGCGTTGAAGATATACTCATTCCCACAGATACGCAGTATTTT
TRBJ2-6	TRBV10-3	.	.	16	CAISDQPGSGANVLTF	TGTGCCATCAGTGACCAGCCAGGCTCTGGGGCCAACGTCCTGACTTTC
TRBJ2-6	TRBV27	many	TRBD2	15	CASSFLAAGANVLTF	TGTGCCAGCAGTTTCCTAGCGGCTGGGGCCAACGTCCTGACTTTC
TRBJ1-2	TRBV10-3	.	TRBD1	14	CAISVDRAVYGYTF	TGTGCCATCAGTGTGGACAGGGCAGTCTATGGCTACACCTTC
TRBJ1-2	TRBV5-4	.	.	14	CASSHRVGGYGYTF	TGTGCCAGCAGTCACAGGGTTGGGGGCTATGGCTACACCTTC
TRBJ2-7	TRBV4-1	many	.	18	CASSQDPLGGHHSYEQYF	TGCGCCAGCAGCCAAGACCCTCTGGGGGGACATCACTCCTACGAGCAGTACTTC
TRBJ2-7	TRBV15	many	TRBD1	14	CATSKDRGPYEQYF	TGTGCCACCAGCAAGGACAGGGGACCCTACGAGCAGTACTTC
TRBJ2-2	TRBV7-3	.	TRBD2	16	CASSRTSGRDTGELFF	TGTGCCAGCAGCAGGACTAGCGGGAGGGACACCGGGGAGCTGTTTTTT
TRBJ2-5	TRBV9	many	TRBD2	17	CASSQRAGGRYQETQYF	TGTGCCAGCAGCCAACGTGCGGGAGGGAGGTACCAAGAGACCCAGTACTTC
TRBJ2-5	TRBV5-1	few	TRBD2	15	CASSSTSGLAETQYF	TGCGCCAGCAGCTCCACCTCTGGACTAGCGGAGACCCAGTACTTC
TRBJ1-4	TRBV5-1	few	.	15	CASSSGSGVNEKLFF	TGCGCCAGCAGCTCGGGCTCGGGGGTTAATGAAAAACTGTTTTTT
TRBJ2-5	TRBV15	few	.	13	CATSRGGGETQYF	TGTGCCACCAGCAGAGGAGGGGGGGAGACCCAGTACTTC
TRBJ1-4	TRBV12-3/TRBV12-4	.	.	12	CASSPLSGGLFF	TGTGCCAGCAGTCCTTTATCGGGAGGATTATTTTTT